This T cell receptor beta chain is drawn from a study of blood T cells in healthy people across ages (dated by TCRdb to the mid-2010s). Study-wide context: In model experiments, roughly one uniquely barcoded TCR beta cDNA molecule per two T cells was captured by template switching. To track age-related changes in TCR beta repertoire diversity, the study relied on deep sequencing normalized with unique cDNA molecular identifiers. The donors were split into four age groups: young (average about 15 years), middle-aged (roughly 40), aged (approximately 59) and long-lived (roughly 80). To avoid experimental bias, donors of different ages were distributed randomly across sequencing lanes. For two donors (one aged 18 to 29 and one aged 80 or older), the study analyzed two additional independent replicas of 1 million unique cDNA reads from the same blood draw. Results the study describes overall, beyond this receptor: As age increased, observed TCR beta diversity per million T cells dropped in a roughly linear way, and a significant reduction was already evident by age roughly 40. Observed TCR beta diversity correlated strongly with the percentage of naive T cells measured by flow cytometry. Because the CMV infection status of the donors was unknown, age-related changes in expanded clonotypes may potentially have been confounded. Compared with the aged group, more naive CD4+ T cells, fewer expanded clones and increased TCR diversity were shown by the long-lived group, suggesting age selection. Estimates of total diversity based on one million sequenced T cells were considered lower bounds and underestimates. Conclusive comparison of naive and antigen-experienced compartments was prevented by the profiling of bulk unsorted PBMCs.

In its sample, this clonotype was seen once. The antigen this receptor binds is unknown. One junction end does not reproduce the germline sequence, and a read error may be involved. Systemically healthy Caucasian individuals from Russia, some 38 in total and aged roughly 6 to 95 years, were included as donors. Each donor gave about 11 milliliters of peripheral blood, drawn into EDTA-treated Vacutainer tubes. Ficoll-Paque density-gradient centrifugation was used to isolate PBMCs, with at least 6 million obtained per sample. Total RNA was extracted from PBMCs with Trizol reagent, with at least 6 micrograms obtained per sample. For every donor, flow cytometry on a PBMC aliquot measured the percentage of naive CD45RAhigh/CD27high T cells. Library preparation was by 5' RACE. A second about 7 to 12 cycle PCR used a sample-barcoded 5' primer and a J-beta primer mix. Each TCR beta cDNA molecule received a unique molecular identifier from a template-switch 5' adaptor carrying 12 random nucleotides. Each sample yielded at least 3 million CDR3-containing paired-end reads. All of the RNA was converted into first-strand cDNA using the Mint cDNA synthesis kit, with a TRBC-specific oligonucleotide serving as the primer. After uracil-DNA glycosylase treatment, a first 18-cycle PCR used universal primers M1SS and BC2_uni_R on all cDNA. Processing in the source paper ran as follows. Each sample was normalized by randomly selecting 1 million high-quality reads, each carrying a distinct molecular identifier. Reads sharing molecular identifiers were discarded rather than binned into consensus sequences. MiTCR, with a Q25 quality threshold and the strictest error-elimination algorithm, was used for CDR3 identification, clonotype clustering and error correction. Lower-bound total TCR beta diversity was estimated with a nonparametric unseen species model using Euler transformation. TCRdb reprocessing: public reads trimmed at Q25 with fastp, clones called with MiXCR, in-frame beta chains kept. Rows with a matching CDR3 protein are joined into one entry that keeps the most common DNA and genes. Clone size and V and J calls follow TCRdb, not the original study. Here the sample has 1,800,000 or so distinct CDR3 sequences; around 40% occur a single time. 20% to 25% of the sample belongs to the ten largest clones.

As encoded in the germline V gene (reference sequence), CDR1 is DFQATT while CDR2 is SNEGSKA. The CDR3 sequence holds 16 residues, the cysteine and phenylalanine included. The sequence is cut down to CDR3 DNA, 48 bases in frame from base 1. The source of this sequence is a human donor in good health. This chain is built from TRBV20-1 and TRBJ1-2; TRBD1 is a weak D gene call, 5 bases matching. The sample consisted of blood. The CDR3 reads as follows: CGARDPQGKANYGYTF. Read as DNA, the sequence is TGCGGTGCTAGAGACCCCCAGGGTAAAGCTAACTATGGCTACACCTTC.